A selection of T cell receptor beta chains follows, all from one sample in a study of T cell responses to AZD1222 COVID-19 vaccine. Only in-frame clones appear in the TCRdb table, and some are missing; sequencing was by immunoSEQ multiplex PCR. Of some 120,000 clones listed, about 90% were seen once; the top ten hold 6.5% to 8.5%. The specimen comprised peripheral blood, sampled on day 0 of AZD1222 vaccination. Receptors originate from an adult in good health. CDR3s include the opening cysteine and the closing phenylalanine or tryptophan. Each record gives: V gene, D gene, J gene, clone size, CDR3 DNA, CDR3 protein. The D gene is left open where the match is weak. Clone sizes are given selectively: once, few, many, or a class where the clone is expanded.

>TRBV11-2|NA|TRBJ1-5|NA
TGTGCCAGCAGCGAACTGGGCAGGCCTGATCAGCCCCAGCATTTT
CASSELGRPDQPQHF
>TRBV5-1|NA|TRBJ1-2|NA
TGCGCCAGCAGCGAGGAAGTCGTCACCTTC
CASSEEVVTF
>TRBV18|NA|TRBJ2-7|few
TGTGCCAGCTCACCACCGGCAGGGTCCTACGAGCAGTACTTC
CASSPPAGSYEQYF
>TRBV11-2|TRBD1|TRBJ1-2|few
TGTGCCAGCAGCCACGGACAGGGGAATCCCTATGGCTACACCTTC
CASSHGQGNPYGYTF
>TRBV5-1|TRBD1|TRBJ2-7|NA
TGCGCCAGCAGCCCCGGGACAGGCCTGGGTGAGCAGTACTTC
CASSPGTGLGEQYF
>TRBV5-1|TRBD1|TRBJ2-7|NA
TGCGCCAGCAGCTTAGGGGGCAGTAACGAGCAGTACTTC
CASSLGGSNEQYF
>TRBV3-1/TRBV3-2|TRBD2|TRBJ2-5|NA
TGTGCCAGCAGCGGGCGGCGGGAGAGGTACCAAGAGACCCAGTACTTC
CASSGRRERYQETQYF
>TRBV7-8|NA|TRBJ2-6|NA
TGTGCCAGCCGGTACAGGGTCTCCTCTGGGGCCAACGTCCTGACTTTC
CASRYRVSSGANVLTF
>TRBV5-1|NA|TRBJ1-5|NA
TGCGCCAGCAGCTTGACAGTAGATCAGCCCCAGCATTTT
CASSLTVDQPQHF
>TRBV25-1|NA|TRBJ1-5|once
TGTGCCAGCACACCGGCGGGTGGTCAGCCCCAGCATTTT
CASTPAGGQPQHF
>TRBV14|NA|TRBJ1-1|NA
TGTGCCAGCAGCCTCTACATGAACACTGAAGCTTTCTTT
CASSLYMNTEAFF
>TRBV12-3/TRBV12-4|TRBD1|TRBJ1-2|NA
TGTGCCAGCACCTCTTGGACAGGGCAAACCTTC
CASTSWTGQTF
>TRBV5-5|TRBD1|TRBJ1-4|NA
TGTGCCAGCAGCTTGGTGGGACAGAATGAAAAACTGTTTTTT
CASSLVGQNEKLFF
>TRBV6-4|TRBD2|TRBJ2-1|NA
TGTGCCAGCAGAAGACTAGCGGAGGACTACAATGAGCAGTTCTTC
CASRRLAEDYNEQFF
>TRBV28|NA|TRBJ2-6|NA
TGTGCCAGCATCCGGTCCGGGGCTGGGGCCAACGTCCTGACTTTC
CASIRSGAGANVLTF
>TRBV5-1|TRBD1|TRBJ2-3|once
TGCGCCAGCAGCCGTACAGGGGATCCAGATACGCAGTATTTT
CASSRTGDPDTQYF
>TRBV19|TRBD1|TRBJ1-2|NA
TGTGCCAGTACCGTTGACAGGGGCGGCTACACCTTC
CASTVDRGGYTF
>TRBV7-9|NA|TRBJ2-4|NA
TGTGCCAGCAGCTTACTCCGGGGGAGGATAGACATTCAGTACTTC
CASSLLRGRIDIQYF
>TRBV24-1|NA|TRBJ1-2|NA
TGTGCCACCAGTGCCGTTAACTATGGCTACACCTTC
CATSAVNYGYTF
>TRBV7-9|TRBD2|TRBJ2-7|NA
TGTGCCAGCAGCACAGAGCGGGAAAGCTCCTACGAGCAGTACTTC
CASSTERESSYEQYF
>TRBV28|NA|TRBJ1-3|NA
TGTGCCAGCAGTTTATCGGGGGCTGGAAACACCATATATTTT
CASSLSGAGNTIYF
>TRBV9|NA|TRBJ1-5|NA
TGTGCCAGCAGCAATAGCAATCAGCCCCAGCATTTT
CASSNSNQPQHF
>TRBV27|NA|TRBJ1-2|NA
TGTGCCAGCAGCCCTACGGCCAGGGGTGACTATGGCTACACCTTC
CASSPTARGDYGYTF
>TRBV19|NA|TRBJ1-4|NA
TGTGCCAGTAGTACTCCGGGACATACTGAAAAACTGTTTTTT
CASSTPGHTEKLFF
>TRBV30|NA|TRBJ2-7|NA
TGTGCCTGGAGTGCGGGAAACGAGCAGTACTTC
CAWSAGNEQYF
>TRBV4-1|NA|TRBJ2-7|NA
TGCGCCAGCAGCCCACAGGGAACGCGGATCTCCTACGAGCAGTACTTC
CASSPQGTRISYEQYF
>TRBV12-3/TRBV12-4|NA|TRBJ1-2|once
TGTGCCAGCAGTTTAGAACTCTATGGCTACACCTTC
CASSLELYGYTF
>TRBV6-5|TRBD1|TRBJ1-6|NA
TGTGCCAGCAGTTCCGCGGGGACAGGGGATGCTTCACCCCTCCACTTT
CASSSAGTGDASPLHF
>TRBV9|NA|TRBJ1-5|few
TGTGCCAGCAGCGCAAGGGACGATCAGCCCCAGCATTTT
CASSARDDQPQHF
>TRBV5-4|NA|TRBJ2-2|once
TGTGCCAGCAGCTTGGACAGGGTTGATACCGGGGAGCTGTTTTTT
CASSLDRVDTGELFF